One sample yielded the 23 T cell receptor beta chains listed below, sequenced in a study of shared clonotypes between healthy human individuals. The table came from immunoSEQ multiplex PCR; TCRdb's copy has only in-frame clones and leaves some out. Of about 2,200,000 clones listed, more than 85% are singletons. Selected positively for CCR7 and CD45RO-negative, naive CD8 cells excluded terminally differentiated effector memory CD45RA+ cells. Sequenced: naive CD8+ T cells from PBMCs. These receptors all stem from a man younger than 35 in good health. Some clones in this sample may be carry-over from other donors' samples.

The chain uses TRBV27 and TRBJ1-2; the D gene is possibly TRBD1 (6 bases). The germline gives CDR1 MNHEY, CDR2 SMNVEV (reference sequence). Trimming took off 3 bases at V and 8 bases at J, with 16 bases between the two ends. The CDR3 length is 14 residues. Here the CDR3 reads CASSFGEGGGGYTF. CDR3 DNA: TGTGCCAGCAGTTTTGGGGAGGGAGGGGGAGGCTACACCTTC.

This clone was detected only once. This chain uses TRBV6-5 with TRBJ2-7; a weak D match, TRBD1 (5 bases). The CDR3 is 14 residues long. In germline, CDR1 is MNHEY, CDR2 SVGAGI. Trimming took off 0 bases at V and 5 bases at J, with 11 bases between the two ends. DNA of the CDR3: TGTGCCAGCAGTTACTCAGGGGTGAGGAACGAGCAGTACTTC. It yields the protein CASSYSGVRNEQYF.

As DNA, the CDR3 is TGTGCCACCAGCAGAGGGGGAACTAGCGGGAGTACACCCGAGCAGTACTTC. This encodes CATSRGGTSGSTPEQYF. This chain connects TRBV15 to TRBJ2-7, with 11 bases identical to TRBD2. Trimming removed 1 base from V and 6 bases from J; junction bases left unmatched: 11. Germline lookup yields CDR1 LNHNV and CDR2 YYDKDF (reference sequence). The CDR3 is made up of 17 amino acids.

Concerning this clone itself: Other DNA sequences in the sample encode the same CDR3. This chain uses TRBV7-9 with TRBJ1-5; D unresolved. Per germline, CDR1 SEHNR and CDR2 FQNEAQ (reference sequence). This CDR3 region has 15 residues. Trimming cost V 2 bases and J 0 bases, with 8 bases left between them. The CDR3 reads CASSLSGDSNQPQHF. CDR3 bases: TGTGCCAGCAGCTTATCCGGCGATAGCAATCAGCCCCAGCATTTT.

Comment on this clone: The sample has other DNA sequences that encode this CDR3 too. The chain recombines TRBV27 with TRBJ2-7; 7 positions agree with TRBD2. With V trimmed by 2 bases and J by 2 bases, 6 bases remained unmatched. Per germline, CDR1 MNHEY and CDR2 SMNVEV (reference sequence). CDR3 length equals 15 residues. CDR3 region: CASSLSGTGAYEQYF. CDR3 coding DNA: TGTGCCAGCAGTTTAAGCGGGACGGGGGCCTACGAGCAGTACTTC.

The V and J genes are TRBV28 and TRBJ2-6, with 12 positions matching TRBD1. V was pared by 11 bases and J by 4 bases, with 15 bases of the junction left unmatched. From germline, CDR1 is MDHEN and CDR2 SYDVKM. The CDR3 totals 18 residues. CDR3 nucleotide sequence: TGTGCCCCCTCGTGCCCCGGGACAGGGGGCACGGGGGCCAACGTCCTGACTTTC. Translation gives CAPSCPGTGGTGANVLTF.

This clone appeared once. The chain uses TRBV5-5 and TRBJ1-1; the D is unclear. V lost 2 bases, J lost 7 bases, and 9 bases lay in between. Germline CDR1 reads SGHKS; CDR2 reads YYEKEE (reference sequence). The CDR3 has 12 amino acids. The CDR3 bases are TGTGCCAGCAGCTTCGCGGGCAGTGAAGCTTTCTTT. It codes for CASSFAGSEAFF.

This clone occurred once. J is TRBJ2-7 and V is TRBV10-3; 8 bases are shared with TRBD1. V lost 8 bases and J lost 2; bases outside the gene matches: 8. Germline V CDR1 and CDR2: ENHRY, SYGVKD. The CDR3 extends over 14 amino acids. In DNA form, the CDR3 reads TGTGCCATCTTCCGGGACAGGCCTCCCTACGAGCAGTACTTC. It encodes CAIFRDRPPYEQYF.

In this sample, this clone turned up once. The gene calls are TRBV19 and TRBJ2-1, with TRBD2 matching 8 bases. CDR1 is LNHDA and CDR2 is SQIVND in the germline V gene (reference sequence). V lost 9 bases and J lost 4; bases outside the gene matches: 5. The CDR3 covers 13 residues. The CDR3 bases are TGTGCCAGCCGACTAGCGAGGTACAATGAGCAGTTCTTC. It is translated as CASRLARYNEQFF.

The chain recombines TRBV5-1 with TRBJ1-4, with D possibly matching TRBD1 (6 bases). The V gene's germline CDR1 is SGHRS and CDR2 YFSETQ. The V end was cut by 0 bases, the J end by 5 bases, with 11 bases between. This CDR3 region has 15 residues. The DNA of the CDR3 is TGCGCCAGCAGCTTGGAGGGGGGAGTAAATGAAAAACTGTTTTTT. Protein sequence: CASSLEGGVNEKLFF.

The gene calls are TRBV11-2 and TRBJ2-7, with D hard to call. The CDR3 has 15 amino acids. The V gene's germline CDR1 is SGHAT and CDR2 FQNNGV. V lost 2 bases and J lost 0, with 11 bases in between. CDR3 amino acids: CASSLSFSGSYEQYF. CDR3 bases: TGTGCCAGCAGCTTATCGTTTTCTGGCTCCTACGAGCAGTACTTC.

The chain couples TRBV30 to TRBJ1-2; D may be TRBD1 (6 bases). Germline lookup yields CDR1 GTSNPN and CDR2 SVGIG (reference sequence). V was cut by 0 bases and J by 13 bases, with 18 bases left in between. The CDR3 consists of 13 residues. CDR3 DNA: TGTGCCTGGAGTGTACTGCAGGGGTCATGGTTCACCTTC. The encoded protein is CAWSVLQGSWFTF.

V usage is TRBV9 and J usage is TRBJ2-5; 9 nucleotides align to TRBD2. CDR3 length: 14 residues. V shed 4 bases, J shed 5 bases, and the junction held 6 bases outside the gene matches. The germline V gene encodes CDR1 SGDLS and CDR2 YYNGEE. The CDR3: CASSSAGGRETQYF. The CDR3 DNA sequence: TGTGCCAGCAGCTCAGCGGGAGGTCGGGAGACCCAGTACTTC. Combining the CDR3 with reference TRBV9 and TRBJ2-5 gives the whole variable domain DSGVTQTPKHLITATGQRVTLRCSPRSGDLSVYWYQQSLDQGLQFLIQYYNGEERAKGNILERFSAQQFPDLHSELNLSSLELGDSALYFCASSSAGGRETQYFGPGTRLLVL.

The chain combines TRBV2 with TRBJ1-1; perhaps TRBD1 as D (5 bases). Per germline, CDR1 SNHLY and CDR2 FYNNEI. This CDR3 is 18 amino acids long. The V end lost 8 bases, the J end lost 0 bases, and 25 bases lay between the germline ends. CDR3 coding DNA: TGTGCCAGCCGTGGTACCCGGGGCGGGGTCGGATTGAACACTGAAGCTTTCTTT. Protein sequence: CASRGTRGGVGLNTEAFF.

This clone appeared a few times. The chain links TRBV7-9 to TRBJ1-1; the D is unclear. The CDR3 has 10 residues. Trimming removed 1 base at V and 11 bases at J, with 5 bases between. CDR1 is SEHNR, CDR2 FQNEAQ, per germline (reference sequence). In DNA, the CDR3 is TGTGCCAGCAGCTTAGGGGCGGCTTTCTTT. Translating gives CASSLGAAFF.

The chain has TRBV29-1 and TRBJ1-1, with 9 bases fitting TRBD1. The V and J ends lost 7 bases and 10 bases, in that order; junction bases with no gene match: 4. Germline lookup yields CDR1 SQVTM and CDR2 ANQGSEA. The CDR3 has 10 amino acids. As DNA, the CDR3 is TGCAGCGCAACAGGGGGCATAGCTTTCTTT. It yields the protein CSATGGIAFF.

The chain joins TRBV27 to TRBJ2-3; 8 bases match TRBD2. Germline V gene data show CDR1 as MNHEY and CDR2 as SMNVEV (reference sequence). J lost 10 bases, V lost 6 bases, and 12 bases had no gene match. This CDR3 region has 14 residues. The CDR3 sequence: CASSRTSRSFAQYF. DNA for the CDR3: TGTGCCAGCAGCCGGACTAGCAGATCCTTTGCGCAGTATTTT.

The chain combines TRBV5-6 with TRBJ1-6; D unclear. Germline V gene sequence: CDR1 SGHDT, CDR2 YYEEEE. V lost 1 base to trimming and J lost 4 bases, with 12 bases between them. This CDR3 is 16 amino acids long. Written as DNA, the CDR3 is TGTGCCAGCAGCTTGACGTCCAGTTGGTATAATTCACCCCTCCACTTT. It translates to CASSLTSSWYNSPLHF.

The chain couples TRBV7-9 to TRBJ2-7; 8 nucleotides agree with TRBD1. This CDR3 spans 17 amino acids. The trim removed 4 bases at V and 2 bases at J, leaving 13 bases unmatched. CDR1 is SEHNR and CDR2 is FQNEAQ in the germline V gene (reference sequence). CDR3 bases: TGTGCCAGCAGCTCCAACCCCTCGACAGGGGAACCCTACGAGCAGTACTTC. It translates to CASSSNPSTGEPYEQYF.

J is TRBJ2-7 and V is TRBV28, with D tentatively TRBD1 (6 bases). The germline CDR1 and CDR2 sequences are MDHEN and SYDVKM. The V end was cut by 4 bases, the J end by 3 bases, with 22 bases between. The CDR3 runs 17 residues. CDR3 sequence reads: CASSSRSPGHQGYEQYF. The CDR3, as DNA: TGTGCCAGCAGTTCCCGGTCTCCGGGACACCAGGGCTACGAGCAGTACTTC.

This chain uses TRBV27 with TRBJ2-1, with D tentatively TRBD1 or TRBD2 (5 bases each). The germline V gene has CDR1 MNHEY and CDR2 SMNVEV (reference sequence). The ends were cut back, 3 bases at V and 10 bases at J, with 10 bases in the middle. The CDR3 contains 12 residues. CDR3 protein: CASSLARGEQFF. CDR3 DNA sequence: TGTGCCAGCAGTTTGGCGAGGGGAGAGCAGTTCTTC.

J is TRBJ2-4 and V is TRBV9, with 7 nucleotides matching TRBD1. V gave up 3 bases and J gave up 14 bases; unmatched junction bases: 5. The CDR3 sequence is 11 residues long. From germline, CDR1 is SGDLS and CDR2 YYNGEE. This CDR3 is CASSDRDREYF. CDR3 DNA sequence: TGTGCCAGCAGCGACCGGGACAGAGAGTACTTC. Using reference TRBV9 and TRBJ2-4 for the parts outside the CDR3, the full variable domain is DSGVTQTPKHLITATGQRVTLRCSPRSGDLSVYWYQQSLDQGLQFLIQYYNGEERAKGNILERFSAQQFPDLHSELNLSSLELGDSALYFCASSDRDREYFGAGTRLSVL.

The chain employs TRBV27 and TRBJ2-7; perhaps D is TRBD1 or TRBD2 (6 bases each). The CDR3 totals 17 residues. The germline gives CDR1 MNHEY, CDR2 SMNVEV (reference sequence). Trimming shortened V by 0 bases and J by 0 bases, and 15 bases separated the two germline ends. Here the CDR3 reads CASSLSGGGVSSYEQYF. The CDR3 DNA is TGTGCCAGCAGTTTATCAGGAGGGGGAGTCTCCTCCTACGAGCAGTACTTC.